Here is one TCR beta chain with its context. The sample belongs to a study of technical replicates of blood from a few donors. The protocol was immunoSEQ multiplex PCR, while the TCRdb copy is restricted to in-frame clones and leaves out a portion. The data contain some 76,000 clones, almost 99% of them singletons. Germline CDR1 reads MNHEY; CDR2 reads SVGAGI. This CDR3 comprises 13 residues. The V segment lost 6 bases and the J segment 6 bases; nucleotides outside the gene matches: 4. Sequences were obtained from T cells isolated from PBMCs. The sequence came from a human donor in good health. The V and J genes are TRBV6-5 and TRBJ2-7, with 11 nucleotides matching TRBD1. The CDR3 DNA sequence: TGTGCCAGCAGATCCGGGACAGGGGGCGAGCAGTACTTC. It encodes CASRSGTGGEQYF.